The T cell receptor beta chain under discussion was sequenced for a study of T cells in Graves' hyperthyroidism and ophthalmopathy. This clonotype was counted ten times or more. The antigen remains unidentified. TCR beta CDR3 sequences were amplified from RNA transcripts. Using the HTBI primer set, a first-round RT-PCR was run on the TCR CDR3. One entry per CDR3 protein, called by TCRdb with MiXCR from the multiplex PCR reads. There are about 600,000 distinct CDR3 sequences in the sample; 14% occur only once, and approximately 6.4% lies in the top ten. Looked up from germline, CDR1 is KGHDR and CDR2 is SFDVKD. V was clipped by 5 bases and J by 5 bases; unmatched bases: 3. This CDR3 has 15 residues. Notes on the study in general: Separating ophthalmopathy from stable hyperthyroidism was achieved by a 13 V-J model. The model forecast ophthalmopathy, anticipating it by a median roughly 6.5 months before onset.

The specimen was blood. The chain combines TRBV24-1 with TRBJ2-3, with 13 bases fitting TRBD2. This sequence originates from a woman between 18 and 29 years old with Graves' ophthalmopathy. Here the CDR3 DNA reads TGTGCCACCAGTGGTGGACTAGCGGGAGTAGATACGCAGTATTTT. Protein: CATSGGLAGVDTQYF.